This is a list of T cell receptor beta chains from one sample in a study of blood T cell repertoires in COVID-19. Here immunoSEQ multiplex PCR was the method, and the copy in TCRdb shows in-frame clones only, minus some. Counted here are some 270,000 clones, 80% to 90% occurring once; the ten biggest clones make up roughly 4.3%. The source material was PBMCs or T cells enriched from blood (not recorded which). These receptors were obtained from a woman aged 30 to 39 with acute COVID-19. Each CDR3 is given without its conserved first and last residue. The order of the fields is CDR3 protein, D gene, J gene, V gene. D genes are given only for firm matches.

CDR3: ASSLPSGRREFRTNEQF
D: TRBD2
J: TRBJ2-1
V: TRBV28

CDR3: ASSLWQAQRPGQPQH
D: NA
J: TRBJ1-5
V: TRBV5-6

CDR3: ASSQVGGSYNEQF
D: TRBD2
J: TRBJ2-1
V: TRBV7-9

CDR3: ASSSSTGELF
D: NA
J: TRBJ2-2
V: TRBV7-2

CDR3: ASSILAGGSHEQF
D: TRBD2
J: TRBJ2-1
V: TRBV27

CDR3: ASSSLSGTGFGYT
D: TRBD1
J: TRBJ1-2
V: TRBV3-1/TRBV3-2

CDR3: ASSAATGPSHEQY
D: TRBD1
J: TRBJ2-7
V: TRBV9

CDR3: ASSLRWGSSNGGAF
D: NA
J: TRBJ1-1
V: TRBV5-5

CDR3: ASSPRMNTEAF
D: NA
J: TRBJ1-1
V: TRBV11-2

CDR3: ASSQDRAGGETQY
D: NA
J: TRBJ2-5
V: TRBV4-1

CDR3: ASRERVNSGEKLF
D: NA
J: TRBJ1-4
V: TRBV6-6

CDR3: ASSFQTPFDSPLH
D: NA
J: TRBJ1-6
V: TRBV28

CDR3: ASSPALSRNEQY
D: NA
J: TRBJ2-7
V: TRBV7-9

CDR3: ASSFYSGRVDEQY
D: TRBD2
J: TRBJ2-7
V: TRBV5-4

CDR3: ASSQAGALNDNEQF
D: NA
J: TRBJ2-1
V: TRBV3-1/TRBV3-2

CDR3: AVPGQGANEQF
D: TRBD1
J: TRBJ2-1
V: TRBV24-1

CDR3: ASSVGDRNTEAF
D: TRBD1
J: TRBJ1-1
V: TRBV9

CDR3: ASSPLQSAEKLF
D: NA
J: TRBJ1-4
V: TRBV5-1

CDR3: ASSPLGGNTGELF
D: NA
J: TRBJ2-2
V: TRBV7-2

CDR3: ASSSGQGYQPQH
D: TRBD1
J: TRBJ1-5
V: TRBV27

CDR3: ASSQEPSGRYVDTQY
D: TRBD2
J: TRBJ2-3
V: TRBV4-1

CDR3: ASSRDLIPGGGDTIY
D: TRBD1
J: TRBJ1-3
V: TRBV3-1/TRBV3-2

CDR3: SVDGSGKSNSYEQY
D: TRBD2
J: TRBJ2-7
V: TRBV29-1

CDR3: ASSFSGGITDTQY
D: NA
J: TRBJ2-3
V: TRBV11-1

CDR3: ASSFSGRYNSPLH
D: NA
J: TRBJ1-6
V: TRBV27

CDR3: ASSQEWGEESYEQY
D: NA
J: TRBJ2-7
V: TRBV25-1

CDR3: ASSRGGWEKLF
D: NA
J: TRBJ1-4
V: TRBV3-1/TRBV3-2

CDR3: ASSQGGGSYEQY
D: NA
J: TRBJ2-7
V: TRBV5-1

CDR3: ASSPPGLGYYEQY
D: TRBD2
J: TRBJ2-7
V: TRBV18

CDR3: ASSSSRTSFTGELF
D: TRBD2
J: TRBJ2-2
V: TRBV7-3

CDR3: ASSSDSSATNEKLF
D: NA
J: TRBJ1-4
V: TRBV5-1

CDR3: ASSQDTLAGGEQY
D: TRBD2
J: TRBJ2-7
V: TRBV28

CDR3: ASSFGTGDEQY
D: TRBD1
J: TRBJ2-7
V: TRBV5-6

CDR3: ASSAQQVLFNEQF
D: NA
J: TRBJ2-1
V: TRBV28

CDR3: ASSLGTGEKLF
D: TRBD1
J: TRBJ1-4
V: TRBV3-1/TRBV3-2

CDR3: ASRSDRENYGYT
D: TRBD1
J: TRBJ1-2
V: TRBV6-6

CDR3: ASRSQGSGAF
D: NA
J: TRBJ1-1
V: TRBV2

CDR3: ASSLREATYNSPLH
D: NA
J: TRBJ1-6
V: TRBV5-1

CDR3: ATSDSRDRVGGYT
D: TRBD1
J: TRBJ1-2
V: TRBV24-1

CDR3: ATGGQGVADTQY
D: TRBD1
J: TRBJ2-3
V: TRBV28

CDR3: ATSRERSSVAGELF
D: NA
J: TRBJ2-2
V: TRBV15

CDR3: ASWDRVPKNIQY
D: TRBD1
J: TRBJ2-4
V: TRBV19

CDR3: ASSQVTDYTDTQY
D: NA
J: TRBJ2-3
V: TRBV4-2

CDR3: AISVKSFGVGDEQY
D: NA
J: TRBJ2-7
V: TRBV10-3

CDR3: ASRLRDRGFEPQH
D: TRBD1
J: TRBJ1-5
V: TRBV28

CDR3: ASSFGTGANEQY
D: TRBD1
J: TRBJ2-7
V: TRBV7-6